A selection of T cell receptor beta chains follows, all from one sample in a study of CD8+CD57+ T cells in acquired aplastic anemia. TCRdb reprocessed the reads with MiXCR, giving one entry per CDR3 protein. The sample lists about 160,000 distinct CDR3 sequences, around 48% occurring once. The sample taken for sequencing was sorted CD4+, CD8+, or CD8+CD57+ T cells (not recorded which) from PBMCs. These receptors were taken from a human donor with aplastic anemia. CDR3s include the opening cysteine and the closing phenylalanine or tryptophan. D genes are given only for firm matches. Clone size is not always given. Where it is, it says once, few, many or a class for expanded clones.

>many|TRBV19|TRBJ1-1|TRBD1
TGTGCCAGTAGTAAGGACCCGGACAGGGACGCCCCGGCCACTGAAGCTTTCTTT
CASSKDPDRDAPATEAFF
>NA|TRBV5-1|TRBJ1-1|NA
TGCGCCAGCAGCTTTCCCTCCGTGGGGGGCACTGAAGCTTTCTTT
CASSFPSVGGTEAFF
>NA|TRBV20-1|TRBJ2-1|NA
TGCAGTGCTAAAGAAGTCTCCTTTGGTAATGAGCAGTTCTTC
CSAKEVSFGNEQFF
>NA|TRBV9|TRBJ2-7|TRBD2
TGTGCCAGCAGCGTGGCGGGAGGGCCGAACGAGCAGTACTTC
CASSVAGGPNEQYF
>many|TRBV29-1|TRBJ2-2|NA
TGCAGCGTTGGATGGGTTGGGATGACCGGGGAGCTGTTTTTT
CSVGWVGMTGELFF
>NA|TRBV2|TRBJ1-4|TRBD1
TGTGCCAGCGGGGGACAGGGGGAAAAACTGTTTTTT
CASGGQGEKLFF
>few|TRBV3-1|TRBJ2-2|NA
TGTGCCAGCAGCCAAGGATGGATCGTAACCGGGGAGCTGTTTTTT
CASSQGWIVTGELFF
>many|TRBV6-5|TRBJ2-7|TRBD2
TGTGCCAGCAGTTACAGACTAGCGGGGGCACCCAACGAGCAGTACTTC
CASSYRLAGAPNEQYF
>many|TRBV9|TRBJ2-1|NA
TGTGCCAGCAGCGCGGGACTCTACAATGAGCAGTTCTTC
CASSAGLYNEQFF
>NA|TRBV30|TRBJ2-7|NA
TGTGCCTGGAGTGTAATGGGTGGCAGGAAAGGCATCGAGCAGTACTTC
CAWSVMGGRKGIEQYF
>NA|TRBV19|TRBJ1-1|TRBD1
TGTGCCAGTAGTACCGTTACAGGGGCGAGCACTGAAGCTTTCTTT
CASSTVTGASTEAFF
>NA|TRBV11-1|TRBJ2-2|NA
TGTGCAGCAGCCCCCATTGGCCGGAGCAACACCGGGGAGCTGTTTTTT
CAAAPIGRSNTGELFF
>many|TRBV29-1|TRBJ2-1|NA
TGCAGCGTTGTAGGTTCTAGAGACAATGAGCAGTTCTTC
CSVVGSRDNEQFF
>NA|TRBV2|TRBJ1-5|NA
TGTGCCATCAGTGAGACTACTAGTGAGCCCCAGCATTTT
CAISETTSEPQHF
>many|TRBV6-1|TRBJ2-7|TRBD1
TGTGCCAGCAGTTGGGGGACAGCTAGCTCCTACGAGCAGTACTTC
CASSWGTASSYEQYF
>once|TRBV9|TRBJ2-7|NA
TGTGCCAGCAGCGTAGGGGTGACTAACTCCTACGAGCAGTACTTC
CASSVGVTNSYEQYF
>NA|TRBV2|TRBJ2-1|TRBD2
TGTGCCATTCCGGGACTAGCGTCGTCACTTGAGCAGTTCTTC
CAIPGLASSLEQFF
>few|TRBV6-2/TRBV6-3|TRBJ1-1|TRBD1
TGTGCCAGCAGCTATTCGACAGGGGGCTTGAACACTGAAGCTTTCTTT
CASSYSTGGLNTEAFF
>few|TRBV30|TRBJ2-7|NA
TGTGCCTGGAGTGTACAGGGAGACGAGCAGTACTTC
CAWSVQGDEQYF
>once|TRBV12-3/TRBV12-4|TRBJ2-3|TRBD2
TGTGCCAGCAGTTTAAGTCCTAGCGGGCGCACAGATACGCAGTATTTT
CASSLSPSGRTDTQYF
>once|TRBV9|TRBJ2-3|TRBD2
TGTGCCAGCAGCGATCTAGCGGGGCGCACAGATACGCAGTATTTT
CASSDLAGRTDTQYF
>NA|TRBV10-3|TRBJ2-1|TRBD2
TGTGCCAGCAGCTTAAGCGGGAGGGCCGACAATGAGCAGTTCTTC
CASSLSGRADNEQFF
>NA|TRBV9|TRBJ2-3|NA
TGTGCCAGCAGCGTAGTTGGGGTTGGGAGCACAGATACGCAGTATTTT
CASSVVGVGSTDTQYF
>many|TRBV5-1|TRBJ1-2|TRBD1
TGCGCCAGCAGCTCTGGGACAGGGGGTGATGGCTACACCTTC
CASSSGTGGDGYTF
>NA|TRBV20-1|TRBJ1-2|NA
TGCAGTGCTACACAGGCGGTTGGTGGCTACACCTTC
CSATQAVGGYTF
>many|TRBV20-1|TRBJ1-1|TRBD1
TGCAGTGCCCCTACAGGGGCCACTGAAGCTTTCTTT
CSAPTGATEAFF
>NA|TRBV7-6|TRBJ1-2|NA
TGTGCCAGCAGTTCCGGGGCCCCGATCCTCGGCTACACCTTC
CASSSGAPILGYTF
>few|TRBV20-1|TRBJ2-7|TRBD1
TGCAGTGCTCAGGACAGGGGGCGATCCTACGAGCAGTACTTC
CSAQDRGRSYEQYF
>once|TRBV9|TRBJ2-7|TRBD1
TGTGCCAGCAGTCCAGTGGACAGGGGGCACGAGCAGTACTTC
CASSPVDRGHEQYF
>once|TRBV5-6|TRBJ1-2|TRBD1
TGTGCCAGCAGCTTATGGTGGGGACAGGGGGCCTATGGCTACACCTTC
CASSLWWGQGAYGYTF
>NA|TRBV3-1|TRBJ1-6|NA
TGTGCCAGCAGCCCGGGGACGGAGACGATGGCACCCCTCCACTTT
CASSPGTETMAPLHF
>NA|TRBV29-1|TRBJ2-7|TRBD1
TGCAGCGTTGAAAGGGACAGGGGACACGAGCAGTACTTC
CSVERDRGHEQYF
>many|TRBV4-1|TRBJ2-7|TRBD1
TGCGCCAGCAGCTCCGCCGGGACAGGGGAGTACGAGCAGTACTTC
CASSSAGTGEYEQYF
>many|TRBV7-9|TRBJ2-1|TRBD1
TGTGCCAGCAGCTTCGGACAGGGGGCTGGCAATGAGCAGTTCTTC
CASSFGQGAGNEQFF
>few|TRBV10-2|TRBJ2-2|TRBD1
TGCGCCAGCAGTGTTGCCAGGGGGCACACCGGGGAGCTGTTTTTT
CASSVARGHTGELFF
>once|TRBV3-1|TRBJ1-2|TRBD1
TGTGCCAGCAGCCAGGGGACAGGGGGCTACACCTTC
CASSQGTGGYTF
>NA|TRBV7-9|TRBJ1-6|NA
TGTGCCAGCAGCTCCGGGAGTTCACCCCTCCACTTT
CASSSGSSPLHF
>NA|TRBV29-1|TRBJ2-7|NA
TGCAGCGTTATCCGTTCGACAGGCGTAAGCTCTAGCGAGCAGTACTTC
CSVIRSTGVSSSEQYF
>many|TRBV29-1|TRBJ1-1|TRBD1
TGCAGCGTTGACGCAGGGGGATTTTATACTGAAGCTTTCTTT
CSVDAGGFYTEAFF
>NA|TRBV9|TRBJ2-7|NA
TGTGCCAGCAGCGTAAGGCAGGGGGGCGACGAGCAGTACTTC
CASSVRQGGDEQYF
>few|TRBV19|TRBJ1-2|NA
TGTGCCAGTAGTATAGATACAGCTTTTAGCGGCTACACCTTC
CASSIDTAFSGYTF
>many|TRBV14|TRBJ2-1|NA
TGTGCCAGCAGCCAAGAAAGGAGCAGACTGGAGCAGTTCTTC
CASSQERSRLEQFF
>NA|TRBV6-2/TRBV6-3|TRBJ2-3|NA
TGTGCCAGCACCAGAGACAACACAGATACGCAGTATTTT
CASTRDNTDTQYF
>NA|TRBV10-3|TRBJ1-4|NA
TGTGCCATCAGTGAGTCGTTGACGGCGTATAATGAAAAACTGTTTTTT
CAISESLTAYNEKLFF
>many|TRBV19|TRBJ1-5|NA
TGTGCCAGTAGTCCAACAGGGATGGCTTGGCATCAGCCCCAGCATTTT
CASSPTGMAWHQPQHF
>many|TRBV24-1|TRBJ2-2|NA
NA
CATSVPAGELFF
>many|TRBV30|TRBJ2-1|TRBD2
TGTGCCTGGAGTGTAAGCGGGAGTGGTGAGCAGTTCTTC
CAWSVSGSGEQFF
>many|TRBV9|TRBJ2-7|TRBD1
TGTGCCAGCAGCGGCGCCGGGACAGACTATTACGAGCAGTACTTC
CASSGAGTDYYEQYF
>many|TRBV11-2|TRBJ1-1|NA
TGTGCCAGCAGCTTATACCGCAGGGTTGAAGCTTTCTTT
CASSLYRRVEAFF